One sample yielded the 20 T cell receptor beta chains listed below, sequenced in a study of a mutant IDH1 vaccine in newly diagnosed glioma. The repertoire was sequenced with immunoSEQ multiplex PCR; TCRdb's copy has only in-frame clones and lacks some. The sample carries around 50,000 clones, 86% recorded once. Time point meaning: baseline, week 1 (first vaccination visit). The sample's treatment: pre-vaccination baseline after standard-of-care therapy. Specimen: PBMCs, collected from a glioma patient treated with radiotherapy, temozolomide or both. The receptor source for this set is a man between 40 and 49 years old with glioma.

This rearrangement joins TRBV27 to TRBJ1-2; 7 bases agree with TRBD1. Germline trimming cut 6 bases from V and 2 bases from J; bases unmatched to any gene: 9. The V gene's germline CDR1 is MNHEY and CDR2 SMNVEV (reference sequence). CDR3 length equals 15 residues. This CDR3 is CASSKWDSQNYGYTF. Here the CDR3 DNA reads TGTGCCAGCAGCAAATGGGACAGCCAAAACTATGGCTACACCTTC.

The chain is built from TRBV19 and TRBJ2-3, with D tentatively TRBD1 or TRBD2 (5 bases each). V was clipped by 3 bases and J by 4 bases, with 11 bases between them. CDR3 size: 14 residues. Per germline, CDR1 LNHDA and CDR2 SQIVND (reference sequence). In nucleotides, the CDR3 is TGTGCCAGTAGTATCAGGGACGGGGCAGATACGCAGTATTTT. Amino acid sequence: CASSIRDGADTQYF.

The gene calls are TRBV10-1 and TRBJ2-1; D gene ambiguous. The germline V gene has CDR1 WNHNN and CDR2 SYGVQD (reference sequence). The CDR3 is made up of 12 amino acids. Between the trimmed V and J ends, which lost 6 bases and 7 bases, there was a span of 10 bases. CDR3 loop: CASRILSNEQFF. The CDR3 DNA sequence: TGCGCCAGCAGGATCCTTTCAAATGAGCAGTTCTTC.

The chain links TRBV4-2 to TRBJ2-7; D call uncertain. Trimming took 0 bases from V and 0 from J, leaving 15 bases between them. Germline-derived CDR1 and CDR2 are LGHNA and YNFKEQ. The CDR3 runs 17 residues. The chain's CDR3 is CASSQDANRLSSYEQYF. The CDR3 coding sequence is TGTGCCAGCAGCCAAGACGCCAATAGGCTAAGCTCCTACGAGCAGTACTTC.

The gene calls are TRBV18 and TRBJ2-2; TRBD2 aligns across 11 bases. V lost 8 bases, J lost 1 base, and 3 bases stayed unmatched. This CDR3 is built from 15 residues. Germline values: CDR1 KGHSH, CDR2 LQKENI. The CDR3 is CASATSGRNTGELFF. CDR3 nucleotides: TGTGCCAGCGCCACTAGCGGGAGGAACACCGGGGAGCTGTTTTTT.

The V call is TRBV6-7, the J call TRBJ1-1; no firm D call. TRBV6-7 is placed among ORFs of uncertain function. The CDR3 is 16 amino acids. V was shortened by 0 bases and J by 1 base, with 12 bases between the two germline ends. CDR3 sequence: CASSYSRRPANTEAFF. In DNA form, the CDR3 reads TGTGCCAGCAGTTACTCGAGACGGCCGGCGAACACTGAAGCTTTCTTT.

This chain connects TRBV7-2 to TRBJ2-7, with 9 bases that match TRBD1. Germline CDR1 and CDR2: SGHTA and FQGNSA. V trimming: 3 bases; J trimming: 1 base; junction bases outside the gene matches: 4. The CDR3 extends over 15 amino acids. The DNA of the CDR3 is TGTGCCAGCAGCTTTACCGGGACAGGGTCCTACGAGCAGTACTTC. Residues: CASSFTGTGSYEQYF.

V and J are TRBV28 and TRBJ2-7, with 9 bases that match TRBD2. The trim removed 6 bases at V and 2 bases at J, leaving 8 bases unmatched. Germline values: CDR1 MDHEN, CDR2 SYDVKM. The CDR3 is made up of 15 amino acids. The DNA for the CDR3 is TGTGCCAGCAGAAAGCTAGCGGGAATCGCCTACGAGCAGTACTTC. Encoded protein: CASRKLAGIAYEQYF.

The rearrangement joins TRBV5-4 to TRBJ1-1, with D perhaps TRBD1 (5 bases). Trimming took off 5 bases at V and 1 base at J, with 12 bases between the two ends. The CDR3 covers 14 residues. Germline V gives CDR1 SGHNT, CDR2 YYREEE (reference sequence). CDR3 DNA: TGTGCCAGCAGTCCAGGGACGAGGAACACTGAAGCTTTCTTT. As protein: CASSPGTRNTEAFF.

CDR3 sequence reads: CASSLYFLADTQYF. CDR3 bases: TGTGCCAGCAGCCTCTACTTTCTAGCGGATACGCAGTATTTT. V gene TRBV5-4 combines with J gene TRBJ2-3; D perhaps matches TRBD2 (6 bases). Germline values: CDR1 SGHNT, CDR2 YYREEE (reference sequence). This CDR3 comprises 14 residues. Trimming took off 4 bases at V and 6 bases at J, with 15 bases between the two ends. The full variable domain, completed using reference TRBV5-4 and TRBJ2-3, is ETGVTQSPTHLIKTRGQQVTLRCSSQSGHNTVSWYQQALGQGPQFIFQYYREEENGRGNFPPRFSGLQFPNYSSELNVNALELDDSALYLCASSLYFLADTQYFGPGTRLTVL.

The rearrangement joins TRBV7-8 to TRBJ1-2; unclear D gene. V was clipped by 5 bases and J by 4 bases, with 14 bases between them. The CDR3 is 14 amino acids. Germline lookup yields CDR1 SGHVS and CDR2 FQNEAQ. CDR3 in DNA: TGTGCCAGCAGCATCATGACGGGGTTCTATGGCTACACCTTC. Translated: CASSIMTGFYGYTF.

This clone was found once. J is TRBJ2-4 and V is TRBV4-1, with TRBD1 as a possible D gene (6 bases). This CDR3 has 16 residues. Looked up from germline, CDR1 is MGHRA and CDR2 is YSYEKL. Trimming took 2 bases from V and 7 from J, leaving 18 bases between them. The CDR3, as DNA: TGCGCCAGCAGCCAATCTGACAGGACGACCCTGAACATTCAGTACTTC. This encodes CASSQSDRTTLNIQYF.

V usage is TRBV7-9 and J usage is TRBJ2-7, with D perhaps matching TRBD1 (5 bases). This CDR3 has 12 residues. V was cut by 5 bases and J by 7 bases, with 12 bases left in between. CDR1 is SEHNR, CDR2 FQNEAQ, per germline (reference sequence). The CDR3 protein is CASSTQGWEQYF. The CDR3 coding sequence is TGTGCCAGCAGCACCCAGGGTTGGGAGCAGTACTTC.

This chain uses TRBV9 with TRBJ2-3; tentatively, D is TRBD1 or TRBD2 (6 bases each). Germline CDR1 reads SGDLS; CDR2 reads YYNGEE. V gave up 6 bases and J gave up 1 base, with 12 bases separating them. The CDR3 covers 14 residues. The CDR3 protein is CASTARGRTDTQYF. The CDR3 DNA reads TGTGCCAGCACCGCCCGGGGGCGCACAGATACGCAGTATTTT.

V and J are TRBV25-1 and TRBJ2-2; D is possibly TRBD1 (5 bases). Trimming removed 5 bases from V and 4 bases from J, with 11 bases in between. The CDR3 has 14 amino acids. Germline CDR1 and CDR2: MGHDK and SYGVNS. CDR3 region: CASSYLGVTGELFF. In DNA, the CDR3 is TGTGCCAGCAGTTACTTAGGGGTCACCGGGGAGCTGTTTTTT.

The V call is TRBV7-2, the J call TRBJ2-2; 7 positions agree with TRBD2. The V segment lost 5 bases and the J segment 7 bases; nucleotides outside the gene matches: 7. Germline V lookup: CDR1 SGHTA, CDR2 FQGNSA. The CDR3 consists of 14 residues. DNA of the CDR3: TGTGCCAGCAGCCAAGCGGGAAGAATCGGGGAGCTGTTTTTT. It translates to CASSQAGRIGELFF. Filled out from reference TRBV7-2 and TRBJ2-2, the complete variable domain reads GAGVSQSPSNKVTEKGKDVELRCDPISGHTALYWYRQSLGQGLEFLIYFQGNSAPDKSGLPSDRFSAERTGGSVSTLTIQRTQQEDSAVYLCASSQAGRIGELFFGEGSRLTVL.

The rearrangement links TRBV7-9 to TRBJ2-3; TRBD1 matches at 7 bases. The CDR3 sequence is 14 residues long. Germline CDR1 and CDR2: SEHNR and FQNEAQ (reference sequence). V shed 1 base, J shed 6 bases, and the junction held 4 bases outside the gene matches. The CDR3 reads CASSLEGQWDTQYF. CDR3 bases: TGTGCCAGCAGCTTAGAGGGACAGTGGGATACGCAGTATTTT.

This clone is judged medium-sized (0.01 to 0.1%). This chain uses TRBV29-1 with TRBJ1-1; TRBD1 might be the D (5 bases). Germline V CDR1 and CDR2: SQVTM, ANQGSEA. The CDR3 has 12 amino acids. The V end lost 3 bases, the J end lost 9 bases, and 14 bases lay between the germline ends. CDR3 residues: CSVEMGPTKAFF. The CDR3 region has the DNA TGCAGCGTTGAGATGGGACCAACAAAAGCTTTCTTT.

V and J are TRBV4-1 and TRBJ1-5; the D is unclear. The CDR3 covers 16 residues. Between the trimmed V and J ends, which lost 0 bases and 7 bases, there was a span of 16 bases. Germline V CDR1 and CDR2: MGHRA, YSYEKL. The CDR3: CASSQEPGLGGQPQHF. The CDR3 DNA reads as TGCGCCAGCAGCCAAGAACCGGGCCTCGGAGGGCAGCCCCAGCATTTT.

The chain carries TRBV11-1 and TRBJ2-1; no clear D. This CDR3 comprises 14 residues. V was shortened by 0 bases and J by 10 bases, with 13 bases between the two germline ends. Looked up from germline, CDR1 is SGHAT and CDR2 is FQDESV (reference sequence). The CDR3 bases are TGTGCCAGCAGCTTAGCCCACTTGGCGCCCGAGCAGTTCTTC. This codes for CASSLAHLAPEQFF.